This T cell receptor (beta chain) derives from a study of post-analysis software for immune sequencing data. Findings of the study overall: Patients used five TRBV segments, including TRBV5-6, TRBV5-1 and TRBV20-1, more often than controls. A significant reduction in normalized Chao1 diversity was observed in multiple sclerosis patients versus controls.

Trimming took 6 bases from V and 2 from J; bases not matched to a gene: 6. The CDR3 totals 13 residues. Germline assignment: CDR1 DFQATT and CDR2 SNEGSKA (reference sequence). Details on this clonotype: Antigen: not known.

Prepared libraries of TCR beta cDNA carried unique molecular identifiers. Some 450,000 cDNA molecules were recovered from an input of roughly 0.85 to 10 million T cells. TCRdb called the PCR reads again in MiXCR, with one record for every CDR3 protein. The sample has approximately 260,000 distinct CDR3 sequences; less than 40% are singletons. The sample comprised blood. This sequence joins TRBV20-1 and TRBJ2-5, with TRBD1 matching 7 bases. This clonotype was sampled from a girl between 5 and 17 years old with multiple sclerosis. CDR3 protein: CSAPRTGQETQYF. The DNA of the CDR3 is TGCAGTGCCCCCAGGACAGGACAAGAGACCCAGTACTTC.